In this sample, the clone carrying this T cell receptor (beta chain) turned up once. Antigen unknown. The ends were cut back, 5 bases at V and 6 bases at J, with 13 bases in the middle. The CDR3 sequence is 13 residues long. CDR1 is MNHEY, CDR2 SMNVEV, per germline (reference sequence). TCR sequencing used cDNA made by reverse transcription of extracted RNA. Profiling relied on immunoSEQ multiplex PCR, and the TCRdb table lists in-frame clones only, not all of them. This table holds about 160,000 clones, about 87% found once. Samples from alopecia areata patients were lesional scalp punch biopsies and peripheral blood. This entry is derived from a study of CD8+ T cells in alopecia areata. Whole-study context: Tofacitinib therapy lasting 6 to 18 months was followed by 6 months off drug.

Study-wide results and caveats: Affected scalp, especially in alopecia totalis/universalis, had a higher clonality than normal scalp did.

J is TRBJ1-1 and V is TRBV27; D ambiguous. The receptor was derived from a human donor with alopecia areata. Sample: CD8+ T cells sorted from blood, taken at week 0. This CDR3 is CASSPTNWAEAFF. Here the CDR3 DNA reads TGTGCCAGCAGTCCGACAAATTGGGCTGAAGCTTTCTTT.